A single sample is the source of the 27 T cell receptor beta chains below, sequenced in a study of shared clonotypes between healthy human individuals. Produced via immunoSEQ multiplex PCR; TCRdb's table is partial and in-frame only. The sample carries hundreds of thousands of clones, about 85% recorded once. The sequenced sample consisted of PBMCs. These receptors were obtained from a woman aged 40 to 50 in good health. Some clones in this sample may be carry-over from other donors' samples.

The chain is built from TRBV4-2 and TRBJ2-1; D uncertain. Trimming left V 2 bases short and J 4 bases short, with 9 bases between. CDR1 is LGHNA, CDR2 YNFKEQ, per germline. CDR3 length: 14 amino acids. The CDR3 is CASSQSTPYNEQFF. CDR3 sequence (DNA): TGTGCCAGCAGCCAATCGACTCCATACAATGAGCAGTTCTTC.

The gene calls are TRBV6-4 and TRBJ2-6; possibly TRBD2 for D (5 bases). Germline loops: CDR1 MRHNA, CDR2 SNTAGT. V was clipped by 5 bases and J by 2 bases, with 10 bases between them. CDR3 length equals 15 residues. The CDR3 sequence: CASSKDGAGANVLTF. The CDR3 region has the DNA TGTGCCAGCAGTAAAGACGGGGCTGGGGCCAACGTCCTGACTTTC.

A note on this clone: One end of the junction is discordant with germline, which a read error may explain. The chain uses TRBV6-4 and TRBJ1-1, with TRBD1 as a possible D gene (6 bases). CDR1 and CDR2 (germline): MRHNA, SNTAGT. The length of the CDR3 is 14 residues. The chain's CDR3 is CAISGGRENTEAFF. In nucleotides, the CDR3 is TGTGCCATCAGTGGGGGCAGGGAGAACACTGAAGCTTTCTTT.

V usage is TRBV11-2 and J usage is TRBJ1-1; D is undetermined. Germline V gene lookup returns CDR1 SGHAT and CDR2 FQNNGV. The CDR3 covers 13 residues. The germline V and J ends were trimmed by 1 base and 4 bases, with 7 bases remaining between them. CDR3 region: CASSLGGITEAFF. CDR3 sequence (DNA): TGTGCCAGCAGCTTAGGAGGGATCACTGAAGCTTTCTTT.

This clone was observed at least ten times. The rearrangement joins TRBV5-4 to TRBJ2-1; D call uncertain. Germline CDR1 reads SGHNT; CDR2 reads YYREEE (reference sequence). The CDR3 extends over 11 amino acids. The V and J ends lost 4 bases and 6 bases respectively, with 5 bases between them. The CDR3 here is CASSPRNEQFF. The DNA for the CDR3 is TGTGCCAGCAGCCCCCGCAATGAGCAGTTCTTC.

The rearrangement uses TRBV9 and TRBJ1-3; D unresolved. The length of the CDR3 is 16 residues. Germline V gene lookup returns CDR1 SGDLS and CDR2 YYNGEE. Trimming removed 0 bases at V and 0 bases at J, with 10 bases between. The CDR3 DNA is TGTGCCAGCAGCGTAGCTGCGCAAAACTCTGGAAACACCATATATTTT. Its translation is CASSVAAQNSGNTIYF. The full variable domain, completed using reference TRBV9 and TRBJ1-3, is DSGVTQTPKHLITATGQRVTLRCSPRSGDLSVYWYQQSLDQGLQFLIQYYNGEERAKGNILERFSAQQFPDLHSELNLSSLELGDSALYFCASSVAAQNSGNTIYFGEGSWLTVV.

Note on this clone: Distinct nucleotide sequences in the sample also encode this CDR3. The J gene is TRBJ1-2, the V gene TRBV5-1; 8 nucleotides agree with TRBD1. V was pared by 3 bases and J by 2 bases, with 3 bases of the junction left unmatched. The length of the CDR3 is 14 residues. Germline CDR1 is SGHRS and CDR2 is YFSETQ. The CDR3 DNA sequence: TGCGCCAGCAGCTCCGGACAGGGAAACTATGGCTACACCTTC. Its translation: CASSSGQGNYGYTF.

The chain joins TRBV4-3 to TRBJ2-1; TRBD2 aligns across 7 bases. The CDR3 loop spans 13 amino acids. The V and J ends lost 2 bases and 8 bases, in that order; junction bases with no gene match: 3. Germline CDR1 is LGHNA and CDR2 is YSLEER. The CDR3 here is CASSQRLADEQFF. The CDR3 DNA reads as TGCGCCAGCAGCCAAAGACTAGCTGATGAGCAGTTCTTC.

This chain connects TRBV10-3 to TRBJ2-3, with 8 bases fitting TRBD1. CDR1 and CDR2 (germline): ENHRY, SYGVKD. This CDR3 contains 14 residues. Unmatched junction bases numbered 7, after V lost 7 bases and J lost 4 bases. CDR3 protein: CAITEDRAADTQYF. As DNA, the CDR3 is TGTGCCATCACCGAGGACAGGGCCGCAGATACGCAGTATTTT.

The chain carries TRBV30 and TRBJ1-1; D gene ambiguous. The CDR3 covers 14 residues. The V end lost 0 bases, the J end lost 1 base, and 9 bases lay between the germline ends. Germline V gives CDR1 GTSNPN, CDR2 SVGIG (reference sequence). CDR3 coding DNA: TGTGCCTGGAGTGTATCACGCCAGAACACTGAAGCTTTCTTT. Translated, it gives CAWSVSRQNTEAFF. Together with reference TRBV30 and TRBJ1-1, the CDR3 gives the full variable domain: SQTIHQWPATLVQPVGSPLSLECTVEGTSNPNLYWYRQAAGRGLQLLFYSVGIGQISSEVPQNLSASRPQDRQFILSSKKLLLSDSGFYLCAWSVSRQNTEAFFGQGTRLTVV.

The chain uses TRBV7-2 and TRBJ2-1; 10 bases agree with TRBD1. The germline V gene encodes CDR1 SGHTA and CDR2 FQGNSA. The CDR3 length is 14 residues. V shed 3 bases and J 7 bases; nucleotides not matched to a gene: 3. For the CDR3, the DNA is TGTGCCAGCAGCTTCGACAGGGGGCCAAATGAGCAGTTCTTC. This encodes CASSFDRGPNEQFF.

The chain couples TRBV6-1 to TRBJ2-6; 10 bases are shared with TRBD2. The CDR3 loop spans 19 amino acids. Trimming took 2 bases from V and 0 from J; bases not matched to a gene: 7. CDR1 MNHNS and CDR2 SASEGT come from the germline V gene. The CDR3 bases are TGTGCCAGCAGTGAACCCCGGACTAGCGGAAGCTCTGGGGCCAACGTCCTGACTTTC. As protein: CASSEPRTSGSSGANVLTF.

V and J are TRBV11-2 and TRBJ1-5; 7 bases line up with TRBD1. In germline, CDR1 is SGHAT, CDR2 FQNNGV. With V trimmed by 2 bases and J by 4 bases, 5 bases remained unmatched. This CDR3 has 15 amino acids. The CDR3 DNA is TGTGCCAGCAGCTTATCAGGGGGTTTTAATCAGCCCCAGCATTTT. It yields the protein CASSLSGGFNQPQHF.

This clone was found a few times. CDR3 bases: TGTGCCAGCAGCTTAACTGGCCGAGATACGCAGTATTTT. This codes for CASSLTGRDTQYF. The J gene is TRBJ2-3, the V gene TRBV7-3; no reliable D call. Germline lookup yields CDR1 SGHTA and CDR2 FQGTGA. The CDR3 contains 13 residues. Trimming pared 0 bases from V and 5 bases from J, leaving 6 bases between. The full variable domain, rest sourced from reference TRBV7-3 and TRBJ2-3, is GAGVSQTPSNKVTEKGKYVELRCDPISGHTALYWYRQSLGQGPEFLIYFQGTGAADDSGLPNDRFFAVRPEGSVSTLKIQRTERGDSAVYLCASSLTGRDTQYFGPGTRLTVL.

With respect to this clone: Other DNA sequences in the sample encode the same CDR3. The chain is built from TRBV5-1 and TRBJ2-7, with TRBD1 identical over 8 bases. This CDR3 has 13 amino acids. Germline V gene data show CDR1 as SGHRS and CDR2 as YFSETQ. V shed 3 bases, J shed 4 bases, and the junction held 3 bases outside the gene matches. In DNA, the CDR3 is TGCGCCAGCAGCTGGGGGACAGGTTACGAGCAGTACTTC. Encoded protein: CASSWGTGYEQYF.

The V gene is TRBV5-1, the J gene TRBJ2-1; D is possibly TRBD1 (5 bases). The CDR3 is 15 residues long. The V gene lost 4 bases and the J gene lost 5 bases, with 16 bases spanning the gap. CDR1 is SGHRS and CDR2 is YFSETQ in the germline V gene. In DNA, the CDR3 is TGCGCCAGCAGCCCAGCCCCGGACATAAACAATGAGCAGTTCTTC. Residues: CASSPAPDINNEQFF.

The CDR3 DNA sequence: TGTGCCAGCAGCTTAGCGCAGTCTCGAGGGAGCCCGGTCGTC. This encodes CASSLAQSRGSPVV. The chain recombines TRBV7-8 with TRBJ2-7; D might be TRBD2 (5 bases). Germline loops: CDR1 SGHVS, CDR2 FQNEAQ. The CDR3 is made up of 14 amino acids.

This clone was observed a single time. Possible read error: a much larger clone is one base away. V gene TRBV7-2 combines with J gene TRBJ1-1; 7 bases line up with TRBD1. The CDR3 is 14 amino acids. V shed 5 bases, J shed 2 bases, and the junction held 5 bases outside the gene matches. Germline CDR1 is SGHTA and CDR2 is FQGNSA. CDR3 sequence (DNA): TGTGCCAGCAGCATAGACAGGGCCAACACTGAAGCTTTCTTT. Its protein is CASSIDRANTEAFF.

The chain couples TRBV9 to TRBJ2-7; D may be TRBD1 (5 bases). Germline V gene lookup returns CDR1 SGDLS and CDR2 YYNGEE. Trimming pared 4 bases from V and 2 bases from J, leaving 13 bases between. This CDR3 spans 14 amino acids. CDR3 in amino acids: CASSSQGVPYEQYF. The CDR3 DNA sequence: TGTGCCAGCAGCTCGCAAGGGGTTCCCTACGAGCAGTACTTC.

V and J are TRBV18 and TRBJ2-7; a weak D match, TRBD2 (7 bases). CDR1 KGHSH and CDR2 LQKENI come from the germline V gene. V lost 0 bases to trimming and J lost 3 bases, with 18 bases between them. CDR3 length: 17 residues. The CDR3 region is CASSPPFFSGGRYEQYF. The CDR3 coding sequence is TGTGCCAGCTCACCACCTTTTTTTTCCGGGGGGCGCTACGAGCAGTACTTC.

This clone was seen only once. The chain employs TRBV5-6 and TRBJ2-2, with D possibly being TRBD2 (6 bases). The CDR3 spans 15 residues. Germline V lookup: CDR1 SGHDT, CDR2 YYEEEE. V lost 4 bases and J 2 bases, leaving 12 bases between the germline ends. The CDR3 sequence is CASSPDGRNTGELFF. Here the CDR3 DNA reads TGTGCCAGCAGCCCAGACGGGAGAAACACCGGGGAGCTGTTTTTT.

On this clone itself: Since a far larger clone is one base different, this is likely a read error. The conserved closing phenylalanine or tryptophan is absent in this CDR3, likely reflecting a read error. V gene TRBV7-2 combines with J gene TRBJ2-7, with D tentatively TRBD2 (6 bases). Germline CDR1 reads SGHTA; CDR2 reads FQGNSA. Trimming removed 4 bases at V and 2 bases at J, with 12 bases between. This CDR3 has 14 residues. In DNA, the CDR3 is TGTGCCAGCAGCTCCGGACTAATCCCCTACGAGCAGTACCTC. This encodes CASSSGLIPYEQYL.

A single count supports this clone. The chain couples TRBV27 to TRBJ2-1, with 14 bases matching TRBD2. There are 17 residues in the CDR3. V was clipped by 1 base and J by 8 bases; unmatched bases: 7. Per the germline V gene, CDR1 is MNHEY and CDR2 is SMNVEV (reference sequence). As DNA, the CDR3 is TGTGCCAGCAGTTTATTTGGACTAGCGGGAGGAGAGGATGAGCAGTTCTTC. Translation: CASSLFGLAGGEDEQFF.

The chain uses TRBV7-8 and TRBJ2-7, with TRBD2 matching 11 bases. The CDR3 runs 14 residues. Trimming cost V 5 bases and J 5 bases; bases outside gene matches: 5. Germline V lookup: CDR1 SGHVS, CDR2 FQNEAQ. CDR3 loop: CASSQLAGVNEQYF. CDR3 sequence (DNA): TGTGCCAGCAGCCAACTAGCGGGAGTGAACGAGCAGTACTTC.

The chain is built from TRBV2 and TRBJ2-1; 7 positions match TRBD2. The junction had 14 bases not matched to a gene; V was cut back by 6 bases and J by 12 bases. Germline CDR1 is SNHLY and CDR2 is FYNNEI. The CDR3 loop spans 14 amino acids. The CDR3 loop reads CASRGPSSSGGQFF. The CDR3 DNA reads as TGTGCCAGCAGGGGTCCCTCCTCTAGCGGAGGGCAGTTCTTC.

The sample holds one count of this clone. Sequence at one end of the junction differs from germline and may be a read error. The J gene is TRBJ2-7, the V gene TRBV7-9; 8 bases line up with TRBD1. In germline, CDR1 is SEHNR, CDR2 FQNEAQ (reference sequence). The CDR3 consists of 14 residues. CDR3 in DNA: TGTGCCGGCAGCACGTGGACAGGGACGGGCGAGCAGTACTTC. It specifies CAGSTWTGTGEQYF.

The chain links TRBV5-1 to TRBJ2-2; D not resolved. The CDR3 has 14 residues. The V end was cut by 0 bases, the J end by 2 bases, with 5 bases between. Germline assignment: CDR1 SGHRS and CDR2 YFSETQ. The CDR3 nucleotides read TGCGCCAGCAGCTTGGACCAAAACACCGGGGAGCTGTTTTTT. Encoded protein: CASSLDQNTGELFF.